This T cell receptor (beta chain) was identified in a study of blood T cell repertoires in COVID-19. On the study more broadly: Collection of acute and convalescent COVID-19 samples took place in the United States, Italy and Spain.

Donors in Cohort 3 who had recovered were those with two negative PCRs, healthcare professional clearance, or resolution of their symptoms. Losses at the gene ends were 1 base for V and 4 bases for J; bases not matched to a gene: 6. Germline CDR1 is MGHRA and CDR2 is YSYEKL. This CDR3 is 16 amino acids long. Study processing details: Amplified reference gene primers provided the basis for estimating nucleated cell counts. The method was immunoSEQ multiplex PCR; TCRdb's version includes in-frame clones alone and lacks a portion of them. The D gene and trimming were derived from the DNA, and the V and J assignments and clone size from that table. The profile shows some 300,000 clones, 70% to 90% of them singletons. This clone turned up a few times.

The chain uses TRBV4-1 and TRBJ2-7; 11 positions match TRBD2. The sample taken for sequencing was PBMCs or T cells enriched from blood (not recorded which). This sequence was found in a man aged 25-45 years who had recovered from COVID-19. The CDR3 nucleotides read TGCGCCAGCAGCCAAGCCGTAGCGGGAGGGCAATACGAGCAGTACTTC. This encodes CASSQAVAGGQYEQYF.